This T cell receptor (beta chain) was sequenced for a study of shared clonotypes between healthy human individuals. CDR1 is SNHLY, CDR2 FYNNEI, per germline. The CDR3 spans 14 residues. V gave up 5 bases and J gave up 0 bases, with 8 bases separating them. Using immunoSEQ multiplex PCR, the repertoire was profiled, and TCRdb retains in-frame clones only, with some absent. There are about 380,000 clones in the sample; approximately 96% occur only once, and about 0.32% lies in the top ten. V and J are TRBV2 and TRBJ1-5; unclear D gene. The clonotype originates from a young man in good health. Sample: memory CD8+ T cells sorted from blood. The sample's subset: CD45RO+ cells pooled with CCR7-negative TemRA cells. The CDR3 DNA follows: TGTGCCAGCAGTCTAATCGATAGCAATCAGCCCCAGCATTTT. The encoded protein is CASSLIDSNQPQHF.